The 28 T cell receptor beta chains in this list originate from one sample, sequenced in a study of blood T cell repertoires in COVID-19. Clones were read by immunoSEQ multiplex PCR, and TCRdb kept only the in-frame ones, dropping some. Here the sample spans about 47,000 clones, roughly 88% being singletons. What was sequenced was peripheral blood. Receptors were obtained from a man between 45 and 60 years old with active COVID-19.

The gene calls are TRBV9 and TRBJ2-7; 7 bases agree with TRBD1. The germline gives CDR1 SGDLS, CDR2 YYNGEE. With 1 base clipped from V and 4 bases from J, the junction kept 5 bases outside the gene matches. The length of the CDR3 is 14 residues. The CDR3 DNA reads as TGTGCCAGCAGCGTACAGGACAGGCCGTACGAGCAGTACTTC. It yields the protein CASSVQDRPYEQYF.

V usage is TRBV11-2 and J usage is TRBJ1-2; the match to TRBD1 covers 9 bases. CDR1 and CDR2 from the germline V gene are SGHAT and FQNNGV. The CDR3 is 16 residues long. V shed 1 base and J 3 bases; nucleotides not matched to a gene: 6. The DNA of the CDR3 is TGTGCCAGCAGCTTAGCCCGCGGGACAGGGCACTATGGCTACACCTTC. Translated: CASSLARGTGHYGYTF.

Written as DNA, the CDR3 is TGTGCCAGCAGCTTAGTGGGGGGTGAGGAGCAGTATTTT. This encodes CASSLVGGEEQYF. This sequence joins TRBV7-9 and TRBJ2-3; tentative D call: TRBD2 (6 bases). Germline values: CDR1 SEHNR, CDR2 FQNEAQ (reference sequence). V was clipped by 1 base and J by 11 bases, with 13 bases between them. The CDR3 is made up of 13 amino acids. The variable domain in full, with the rest retrieved from reference TRBV7-9 and TRBJ2-3, is DTGVSQNPRHKITKRGQNVTFRCDPISEHNRLYWYRQTLGQGPEFLTYFQNEAQLEKSRLLSDRFSAERPKGSFSTLEIQRTEQGDSAMYLCASSLVGGEEQYFGPGTRLTVL.

This chain joins TRBV30 and TRBJ1-2; tentatively, D is TRBD1 (6 bases). CDR3 size: 14 residues. The germline V gene encodes CDR1 GTSNPN and CDR2 SVGIG (reference sequence). V was cut by 1 base and J by 2 bases, with 11 bases left in between. The CDR3 sequence is CAWSAGTLNYGYTF. CDR3 DNA: TGTGCCTGGAGTGCCGGGACATTGAACTATGGCTACACCTTC.

V usage is TRBV6-2 or TRBV6-3 and J usage is TRBJ2-7; possible D gene TRBD2, 6 bases. The CDR3 contains 16 residues. Deletions cut 0 bases from V and 1 base from J, with 13 bases between. Germline CDR1 is MNHEY and CDR2 is SVGEGT. The CDR3 region is CASSYSTRWASYEQYV. The CDR3 bases are TGTGCCAGCAGTTACTCGACTAGATGGGCTTCCTACGAGCAGTACGTC.

The chain uses TRBV5-1 and TRBJ2-1, with 8 bases aligning to TRBD2. V dropped 3 bases and J dropped 6; count of bases not matched to a gene: 14. Germline-derived CDR1 and CDR2 are SGHRS and YFSETQ. This CDR3 is built from 17 residues. The CDR3 DNA is TGCGCCAGCAGCTCGAACTTGGGGGCGGGAGGTTCCAATGAGCAGTTCTTC. Protein product: CASSSNLGAGGSNEQFF.

This clone appeared once. The genes are TRBV10-3 and TRBJ2-2, with a tentative D call TRBD1 (5 bases). Germline V gene data show CDR1 as ENHRY and CDR2 as SYGVKD. This CDR3 spans 14 amino acids. Trimming pared 3 bases from V and 1 base from J, leaving 6 bases between. CDR3 sequence reads: CAISDTGNTGELFF. The CDR3 region has the DNA TGTGCCATCAGTGACACAGGGAACACCGGGGAGCTGTTTTTT.

The gene calls are TRBV5-1 and TRBJ2-2; TRBD1 matches 8 bases. The CDR3 consists of 15 residues. Trimming removed 4 bases from V and 5 bases from J; junction bases left unmatched: 7. The V gene's germline CDR1 is SGHRS and CDR2 YFSETQ. Here the CDR3 reads CASSLGTGSTGELFF. DNA of the CDR3: TGCGCCAGCAGCCTGGGGACAGGATCAACCGGGGAGCTGTTTTTT.

The J gene is TRBJ1-2, the V gene TRBV10-3; D call uncertain. Germline V gene sequence: CDR1 ENHRY, CDR2 SYGVKD. There are 14 residues in the CDR3. V lost 2 bases, J lost 4 bases, and 11 bases lay in between. In DNA, the CDR3 is TGTGCCATCAGTGAGGCCCCCCCCGGCTATGGCTACACCTTC. This sequence encodes CAISEAPPGYGYTF.

This sequence joins TRBV18 and TRBJ2-7, with D possibly TRBD1 on 6 matching bases. CDR1 is KGHSH and CDR2 is LQKENI in the germline V gene. The CDR3 totals 15 residues. V was pared by 3 bases and J by 6 bases, with 18 bases between. DNA for the CDR3: TGTGCCAGCTCACCGACAGGAAGTCAGGCGGCCGAGCAGTACGTC. This gives the protein CASSPTGSQAAEQYV.

This clone was seen once. The chain employs TRBV10-3 and TRBJ1-2; possible D gene TRBD1, 5 bases. The CDR3 loop spans 13 amino acids. V shed 5 bases and J shed 4 bases, with 11 bases lying between them. Germline-derived CDR1 and CDR2 are ENHRY and SYGVKD. The CDR3: CAISPDRLYGYTF. In DNA, the CDR3 is TGTGCCATCAGTCCTGACAGACTCTATGGCTACACCTTC.

The chain recombines TRBV27 with TRBJ1-4; 7 bases line up with TRBD1. V shed 6 bases and J 7 bases; nucleotides not matched to a gene: 17. The germline V gene encodes CDR1 MNHEY and CDR2 SMNVEV (reference sequence). The CDR3 runs to 17 residues. The CDR3 nucleotides are TGTGCCAGCAGCCGTAAAAGCCAGACAGGGTCGCGTGAAAAACTGTTTTTT. The encoded protein is CASSRKSQTGSREKLFF.

V gene TRBV7-9 combines with J gene TRBJ1-5; perhaps TRBD1 as D (5 bases). The germline V gene encodes CDR1 SEHNR and CDR2 FQNEAQ (reference sequence). Trimming took 5 bases from V and 3 from J, leaving 11 bases between them. The CDR3 contains 14 residues. This CDR3 reads CASSPLGPNQPQHF. For the CDR3, the DNA is TGTGCCAGCAGCCCCCTGGGGCCCAATCAGCCCCAGCATTTT.

The sample holds one count of this clone. The chain recombines TRBV5-6 with TRBJ1-4; D perhaps matches TRBD1 (5 bases). V dropped 2 bases and J dropped 8 bases, with 13 bases sitting between them. Germline values: CDR1 SGHDT, CDR2 YYEEEE. The CDR3 runs to 14 residues. CDR3 bases: TGTGCCAGCAGCTTTCCAGGGTCGTGGGAAAAACTGTTTTTT. Amino acids: CASSFPGSWEKLFF.

The table lists this clone with a count of one. The CDR3 is CASSSGTGVIYEQYV. The CDR3 coding sequence is TGTGCCAGCAGCTCCGGGACAGGGGTGATCTACGAGCAGTACGTC. The chain employs TRBV5-5 and TRBJ2-7; 10 bases map to TRBD1. The trim removed 3 bases at V and 3 bases at J, leaving 6 bases unmatched. CDR1 SGHKS and CDR2 YYEKEE come from the germline V gene (reference sequence). The CDR3 runs 15 residues.

The rearrangement links TRBV28 to TRBJ1-5, with 7 bases lining up with TRBD1. V lost 8 bases, J lost 4 bases, and 14 bases stayed unmatched. The CDR3 sequence is 16 residues long. Germline loops: CDR1 MDHEN, CDR2 SYDVKM. The CDR3 loop reads CASSPFPPDRNQPQHF. CDR3 bases: TGTGCCAGCTCACCCTTCCCCCCGGACAGGAATCAGCCCCAGCATTTT.

This clone came up once. This chain joins TRBV27 and TRBJ2-5, with TRBD2 as a possible D gene (5 bases). The CDR3 covers 16 residues. Germline values: CDR1 MNHEY, CDR2 SMNVEV (reference sequence). V was pared by 6 bases and J by 5 bases, with 22 bases between. The CDR3 loop is CASSSAGFTGPETQYF. CDR3 in DNA: TGTGCCAGCAGCTCGGCGGGCTTCACTGGGCCGGAGACCCAGTACTTC.

This chain uses TRBV28 with TRBJ1-2; 7 bases map to TRBD1. CDR3 size: 14 residues. Germline trimming cut 6 bases from V and 1 base from J; bases unmatched to any gene: 5. The germline V gene encodes CDR1 MDHEN and CDR2 SYDVKM. CDR3 amino acids: CASSYRGRNYGYTF. Written as DNA, the CDR3 is TGTGCCAGCAGCTACAGGGGCCGTAACTATGGCTACACCTTC.

The V gene is TRBV18, the J gene TRBJ1-2; a possible D gene is TRBD1 (5 bases). V lost 6 bases, J lost 3 bases, and 14 bases lay in between. Germline V gene sequence: CDR1 KGHSH, CDR2 LQKENI. This CDR3 has 14 residues. CDR3 region: CASSSKTGHYGYTF. Written as DNA, the CDR3 is TGTGCCAGCTCTTCAAAAACAGGTCACTATGGCTACACCTTC.

The chain is built from TRBV19 and TRBJ2-7; D is perhaps TRBD1 (5 bases). CDR1 is LNHDA, CDR2 SQIVND, per germline (reference sequence). CDR3 size: 14 residues. Deletions cut 1 base from V and 4 bases from J, with 11 bases between. The DNA for the CDR3 is TGTGCCAGTAGTATAGGGGGCAGTGGTTACGAGCAGTACTTC. As protein: CASSIGGSGYEQYF.

The V and J genes are TRBV18 and TRBJ1-5; D might be TRBD1 (6 bases). With 4 bases removed from V and 0 bases from J, the gap between germline ends came to 10 bases. The CDR3 loop spans 15 amino acids. Germline lookup yields CDR1 KGHSH and CDR2 LQKENI. The CDR3 sequence: CASSLDRNSNQPQHF. The DNA for the CDR3 is TGTGCCAGCTCACTAGACAGGAATAGCAATCAGCCCCAGCATTTT.

V and J are TRBV5-1 and TRBJ2-1, with D perhaps matching TRBD2 (6 bases). The CDR3 loop spans 15 amino acids. The V gene lost 0 bases and the J gene lost 4 bases, with 11 bases spanning the gap. The germline V gene encodes CDR1 SGHRS and CDR2 YFSETQ. CDR3 protein: CASSLGSGWYNEQFF. The CDR3 DNA is TGCGCCAGCAGCTTGGGTAGCGGATGGTACAATGAGCAGTTCTTC.

The chain links TRBV5-1 to TRBJ2-2; TRBD2 aligns across 8 bases. The V segment lost 6 bases and the J segment 4 bases; nucleotides outside the gene matches: 8. This CDR3 contains 15 residues. Germline CDR1 and CDR2: SGHRS and YFSETQ. The CDR3, as DNA: TGCGCCAGCACCCGGGAGGGGGTCAGCACCGGGGAGCTGTTTTTT. This encodes CASTREGVSTGELFF. Together with reference TRBV5-1 and TRBJ2-2, the CDR3 gives the full variable domain: KAGVTQTPRYLIKTRGQQVTLSCSPISGHRSVSWYQQTPGQGLQFLFEYFSETQRNKGNFPGRFSGRQFSNSRSEMNVSTLELGDSALYLCASTREGVSTGELFFGEGSRLTVL.

The chain uses TRBV21-1 and TRBJ2-2; the table gives TRBD2 as D, unverified against the DNA. TRBV21-1 is noted as a pseudogene. The CDR3 contains 18 residues. DNA for the CDR3: TGTGCCCTCTCGCAAGGGGCGAGGACTAGGACGAACACCGGGGAGCTGTTTTTT. Amino acid sequence: CALSQGARTRTNTGELFF.

This chain connects TRBV6-5 to TRBJ1-2; no clear D gene. Germline CDR1 is MNHEY and CDR2 is SVGAGI. This CDR3 contains 13 residues. The V end lost 2 bases, the J end lost 6 bases, and 10 bases lay between the germline ends. As DNA, the CDR3 is TGTGCCAGCAGTTACGGAGGGCGAGATGGCTACACCTTC. Translated, it gives CASSYGGRDGYTF.

The genes are TRBV30 and TRBJ1-2, with a tentative D call TRBD1 (6 bases). The CDR3 extends over 13 amino acids. Germline V gene data show CDR1 as GTSNPN and CDR2 as SVGIG (reference sequence). Trimming removed 3 bases at V and 3 bases at J, with 11 bases between. The CDR3 DNA sequence: TGTGCCTGGAGGAGGACAGCCGACTATGGCTACACCTTC. Encoded protein: CAWRRTADYGYTF.

The CDR3: CASTPEPGLITDYEQYV. Written as DNA, the CDR3 is TGTGCCAGTACCCCCGAACCCGGACTAATAACAGACTACGAGCAGTACGTC. V is TRBV19 and J is TRBJ2-7, with D perhaps matching TRBD2 (6 bases). In germline, CDR1 is LNHDA, CDR2 SQIVND (reference sequence). The germline V and J ends were trimmed by 7 bases and 3 bases, with 25 bases remaining between them. The CDR3 covers 17 residues.

This chain links TRBV19 with TRBJ1-1, with D possibly matching TRBD1 (5 bases). With 3 bases removed from V and 11 bases from J, the gap between germline ends came to 13 bases. The CDR3 is 12 residues long. From germline, CDR1 is LNHDA and CDR2 SQIVND (reference sequence). CDR3 in amino acids: CASSILSGPAFF. The CDR3 nucleotides are TGTGCCAGTAGTATCCTGTCAGGGCCGGCTTTCTTT.